A selection of T cell receptor beta chains follows, all from one sample in a study of blood T cell repertoires in COVID-19. Only in-frame clones appear in the TCRdb table, and some are missing; sequencing was by immunoSEQ multiplex PCR. This table holds some 300,000 clones, 90% found once. Sequenced: PBMCs or T cells enriched from blood (not recorded which). The receptor source for this set is a woman in her 30s who had been exposed to COVID-19. The CDR3 runs from the conserved cysteine through the conserved F or W. The D gene is left open where the match is weak. Not every row has a clone size; where given, it reads once, few, many or a size class.

CDR3nt	CDR3aa	len	v_gene	j_gene	d_gene	abundance
TGTGCCAGCAGGCTTCCGGGACAGGAGACCAATCAGCCCCAGCATTTT	CASRLPGQETNQPQHF	16	TRBV2	TRBJ1-5	TRBD1	once
TGTGCCAGCAGCCTAAGCGGGGGGGCGTACAATGAGCAGTTCTTC	CASSLSGGAYNEQFF	15	TRBV5-4	TRBJ2-1	TRBD2	NA
TGTGCCAGCAGACACCCTAGCGGGGGGTTCCGCTTC	CASRHPSGGFRF	12	TRBV6-5	TRBJ2-7	TRBD2	NA
TGTGCCAGCAGCCAACAAACCAGTGGAAACACCATATATTTT	CASSQQTSGNTIYF	14	TRBV14	TRBJ1-3	NA	once
TGTGCCATCAGTGCCCTTGAGACAGGGGGGCGCACTGAAGCTTTCTTT	CAISALETGGRTEAFF	16	TRBV10-3	TRBJ1-1	TRBD1	NA
TGTGCCAGCAGTGAAGCGCTTCTGAGGGATGAAAAACTGTTTTTT	CASSEALLRDEKLFF	15	TRBV2	TRBJ1-4	NA	few
TGTGCCAGCAGCAGCGACAGGGAGGCCTCCTACGAGCAGTACTTC	CASSSDREASYEQYF	15	TRBV5-6	TRBJ2-7	NA	NA
TGTGCCAGCACGTTGGCCGTCTATGGCTACACCTTC	CASTLAVYGYTF	12	TRBV7-2	TRBJ1-2	NA	NA
TGCGCCAGCAGCCAAGACAGGGGCTATGGCTACACCTTC	CASSQDRGYGYTF	13	TRBV4-3	TRBJ1-2	NA	NA
TGCAGCGTTGAAGGTCAGTCGAACACTGAAGCTTTCTTT	CSVEGQSNTEAFF	13	TRBV29-1	TRBJ1-1	NA	NA
TGTGCCAGCAGTTTAGGCAGGCTTCTCTCCTACGAGCAGTACTTC	CASSLGRLLSYEQYF	15	TRBV27	TRBJ2-7	NA	NA
TGTGCCAGCAGCTTAGTGGCAACAAGCAGCGGGGGTTTACAAGAGACCCAGTACTTC	CASSLVATSSGGLQETQYF	19	TRBV11-2	TRBJ2-5	TRBD2	once
TGTGCCAGCAGCCCGGACAGGGGCACTGAAGCTTTCTTT	CASSPDRGTEAFF	13	TRBV5-4	TRBJ1-1	TRBD1	NA
TGTGCCAGCAGTAGCCCCGGGATTCTTAGCGGGGGCGGCACAGATACGCAGTATTTT	CASSSPGILSGGGTDTQYF	19	TRBV6-2/TRBV6-3	TRBJ2-3	TRBD2	NA
TGTGCCATCAGTGAGTCAAGACTAGCGGGCAACAATGAGCAGTTCTTC	CAISESRLAGNNEQFF	16	TRBV10-3	TRBJ2-1	TRBD2	NA
TGTGCCAGCAGTTACTCAGGGGGGGCTGAGGAAAAGCAGTACTTC	CASSYSGGAEEKQYF	15	TRBV6-5	TRBJ2-7	NA	NA
TGTGCCAGCGGACAGGGTCAGGAGACCCAGTACTTC	CASGQGQETQYF	12	TRBV6-5	TRBJ2-5	TRBD1	NA
TGTGCCAGCAGTCCGAAACGGGGCGGGGATCAGCCCCAGCATTTT	CASSPKRGGDQPQHF	15	TRBV28	TRBJ1-5	NA	NA
TGTGCCAGCAGCCAGGGGGGGACCACGTCCTACGAGCAGTACTTC	CASSQGGTTSYEQYF	15	TRBV4-2	TRBJ2-7	TRBD2	NA
TGTGCCAGCAGTTACGGCGAGACCCAGTACTTC	CASSYGETQYF	11	TRBV6-5	TRBJ2-5	NA	NA
TGTGCCAGCAGCGGGGCTAACACTGAAGCTTTCTTT	CASSGANTEAFF	12	TRBV9	TRBJ1-1	NA	NA
TGCGCCAGCAGCTTGACAGGTCCTCATGGCTACACCTTC	CASSLTGPHGYTF	13	TRBV5-1	TRBJ1-2	NA	NA
TGTGCCAGCAGCTTTTACGGGACAGGGTTCGCTGAAGCTTTCTTT	CASSFYGTGFAEAFF	15	TRBV5-6	TRBJ1-1	TRBD1	NA
TGTGCCAGCTCTCCCCGGGACAGGGCGTCACCCCTCCACTTT	CASSPRDRASPLHF	14	TRBV18	TRBJ1-6	TRBD1	once
TGTGCCAGCAGCTTGGGCTCAGGGCATAACTATGGCTACACCTTC	CASSLGSGHNYGYTF	15	TRBV5-4	TRBJ1-2	NA	few
TGTGCCAGCGGGCCCCGGGGGGAAAGCAATTCACCCCTCCACTTT	CASGPRGESNSPLHF	15	TRBV7-9	TRBJ1-6	NA	NA
TGTGCCAGCAGAGCCGGGACAGGGGGCTCTAGCAATCAGCCCCAGCATTTT	CASRAGTGGSSNQPQHF	17	TRBV28	TRBJ1-5	TRBD1	NA
TGTGCCAGCAGCAGGACAGTGAAGGCCTACTACACCTTC	CASSRTVKAYYTF	13	TRBV12-3/TRBV12-4	TRBJ1-2	NA	NA
TGTGCCAGCCGCATGGGGGGTTCACCCCTCCACTTT	CASRMGGSPLHF	12	TRBV12-3/TRBV12-4	TRBJ1-6	NA	few
TGCGCCAGCAGCTTTCTGGGGGCGGACTCACCCCTCCACTTT	CASSFLGADSPLHF	14	TRBV5-1	TRBJ1-6	NA	once
TGTGCCAGCAGCTTGCCCGCGGGGGGACAATACGAGCAGTACTTC	CASSLPAGGQYEQYF	15	TRBV5-6	TRBJ2-7	TRBD2	NA
TGTGCCAGCAGCTTCGACAGGAACACCGGGGAGCTGTTTTTT	CASSFDRNTGELFF	14	TRBV7-9	TRBJ2-2	NA	NA
TGCGCCAGCAGCTTAATTCCGGGGAGCTCCTACAATGAGCAGTTCTTC	CASSLIPGSSYNEQFF	16	TRBV5-1	TRBJ2-1	NA	NA
TGTGCCAGCAGCGGTGGTGGAGCCGCTAGTACAGATACGCAGTATTTT	CASSGGGAASTDTQYF	16	TRBV5-4	TRBJ2-3	NA	NA
TGTGCCAGCAGCGTAAGGGACAGGGCTGGCTACACCTTC	CASSVRDRAGYTF	13	TRBV9	TRBJ1-2	TRBD1	NA
TGCGCCAGCAGCACCCGACAGAGTAACTATGGCTACACCTTC	CASSTRQSNYGYTF	14	TRBV4-3	TRBJ1-2	NA	NA
TGTGCCAGCAGCGTAGCTAGGAACCCCACCGGGGAGCTGTTTTTT	CASSVARNPTGELFF	15	TRBV9	TRBJ2-2	NA	NA
TGCGCCAGCAACTCTCATAACACTGAAGCTTTCTTT	CASNSHNTEAFF	12	TRBV5-1	TRBJ1-1	NA	NA
TGTGCCAGCAGCCAAGAACCGGGTGAGACTAGCACAGATACGCAGTATTTT	CASSQEPGETSTDTQYF	17	TRBV4-2	TRBJ2-3	NA	NA